The TCR beta chain under discussion was sequenced for a study of T cell responses to AZD1222 COVID-19 vaccine. Study in general: Pooled in the analysis were second doses at about 4 or about 12 weeks.

Generated by immunoSEQ multiplex PCR, the TCRdb table keeps only in-frame clones and is missing some. This repertoire shows tens of thousands of clones, over 85% found once; its top ten account for around 5.2%. Of note for this clone: No antigen is known for it.

The study, taken as a whole, reports: Baseline antibody screening turned up just a handful of seropositive AZD1222 recipients. Mapped onto spike, vaccine-associated CD4 TCRs spanned it and were dominant at 160-218 and 743-854. Scientists sampled the repertoires only once the peak T cell response had passed.

Germline CDR1 and CDR2: MNHEY and SVGAGI. Trimming pared 7 bases from V and 0 bases from J, leaving 10 bases between. The CDR3 runs 14 residues. The origin of this receptor is an adult in good health. The chain combines TRBV6-5 with TRBJ1-3, with a weak D call TRBD1 (6 bases). The material was peripheral blood, obtained on day 0 of AZD1222 vaccination. The CDR3, as DNA: TGTGCCAGCACCAAGGGGGACTCTGGAAACACCATATATTTT. It translates to CASTKGDSGNTIYF.